These 25 T cell receptor beta chains were all obtained from the same sample, sequenced in a study of PD-L1 blockade in urothelial cancer listed by TCRdb under 2017. In light of the paper, this sample's time point label describes: peripheral blood 6 weeks after treatment start. The library was produced with the immunoSEQ multiplex PCR assay. Held by TCRdb, this immuneACCESS table contains in-frame sequences only and omits some clones. Under half of the omission traces to an unresolved V gene where checked; the cause of the rest is unknown. The sample records roughly 120,000 clones, 80% to 95% of which are singletons. Around 4% of the sample comes from the top ten. Here the sequenced sample was PBMCs, taken around atezolizumab (anti-PD-L1) treatment. These TCRs come from a man in his sixties with urothelial cancer.

V usage is TRBV5-4 and J usage is TRBJ2-3; 8 nucleotides agree with TRBD2. The CDR3 spans 14 residues. V was clipped by 4 bases and J by 6 bases; unmatched bases: 7. Germline V gives CDR1 SGHNT, CDR2 YYREEE (reference sequence). The CDR3: CASSPLRGGDTQYF. The CDR3 DNA is TGTGCCAGCAGCCCCCTCCGCGGGGGGGATACGCAGTATTTT.

The genes are TRBV2 and TRBJ2-1; no clear D gene. This CDR3 is built from 13 residues. CDR1 is SNHLY and CDR2 is FYNNEI in the germline V gene. V was shortened by 6 bases and J by 0 bases, with 6 bases between the two germline ends. The CDR3 loop reads CASRQSSYNEQFF. The CDR3 DNA is TGTGCCAGCAGACAGAGCTCCTACAATGAGCAGTTCTTC.

This CDR3 is CASSAGTSSYNEQFF. Here the CDR3 DNA reads TGTGCCAGCAGTGCCGGGACAAGCTCCTACAATGAGCAGTTCTTC. V is TRBV2 and J is TRBJ2-1; TRBD1 might be the D (6 bases). This CDR3 contains 15 residues. Germline V lookup: CDR1 SNHLY, CDR2 FYNNEI. The V end lost 4 bases, the J end lost 0 bases, and 10 bases lay between the germline ends.

The chain employs TRBV10-1 and TRBJ2-3; 12 bases line up with TRBD2. The CDR3 consists of 18 residues. The germline gives CDR1 WNHNN, CDR2 SYGVQD (reference sequence). V shed 6 bases and J 0 bases; nucleotides not matched to a gene: 10. The CDR3 coding sequence is TGCGCCAGCAGAGATCTCCGGACTAGCGGGAATAGCACAGATACGCAGTATTTT. Translation: CASRDLRTSGNSTDTQYF.

The chain's CDR3 is CASSVGGLNTGELFF. In nucleotides, the CDR3 is TGTGCCAGCAGCGTAGGAGGACTGAACACCGGGGAGCTGTTTTTT. The chain recombines TRBV9 with TRBJ2-2, with D tentatively TRBD2 (5 bases). From germline, CDR1 is SGDLS and CDR2 YYNGEE. With 0 bases removed from V and 1 base from J, the gap between germline ends came to 7 bases. This CDR3 has 15 residues.

The chain uses TRBV6-5 and TRBJ1-5; 11 bases line up with TRBD1. From germline, CDR1 is MNHEY and CDR2 SVGAGI. The CDR3 consists of 13 residues. V dropped 6 bases and J dropped 7; count of bases not matched to a gene: 2. CDR3 residues: CASSGTGGQPQHF. As DNA, the CDR3 is TGTGCCAGCAGCGGGACAGGGGGGCAGCCCCAGCATTTT.

The chain links TRBV15 to TRBJ2-1, with 11 bases that match TRBD2. Germline V lookup: CDR1 LNHNV, CDR2 YYDKDF (reference sequence). Losses at the gene ends were 0 bases for V and 4 bases for J; bases not matched to a gene: 5. The CDR3 runs 17 residues. The DNA for the CDR3 is TGTGCCACCAGCAGAGATGGAGGGACTAGCGGTTACAATGAGCAGTTCTTC. This encodes CATSRDGGTSGYNEQFF.

The rearrangement joins TRBV5-4 to TRBJ2-7; 8 positions match TRBD1. The CDR3 covers 15 residues. Per the germline V gene, CDR1 is SGHNT and CDR2 is YYREEE (reference sequence). V shed 1 base and J 3 bases; nucleotides not matched to a gene: 6. In nucleotides, the CDR3 is TGTGCCAGCAGCTTGAGGACAGGGTTGCGCTACGAGCAGTACTTC. Translated, it gives CASSLRTGLRYEQYF.

The chain joins TRBV28 to TRBJ2-3; D possibly corresponds to TRBD2 (6 bases). V was cut by 5 bases and J by 10 bases, with 22 bases left in between. CDR1 and CDR2 from the germline V gene are MDHEN and SYDVKM. The CDR3 totals 15 residues. The CDR3 loop is CASSPWRGPVEAQYF. The CDR3 bases are TGTGCCAGCAGTCCATGGCGGGGTCCGGTTGAGGCGCAGTATTTT. Supplemented by reference TRBV28 and TRBJ2-3, the full variable domain reads DVKVTQSSRYLVKRTGEKVFLECVQDMDHENMFWYRQDPGLGLRLIYFSYDVKMKEKGDIPEGYSVSREKKERFSLILESASTNQTSMYLCASSPWRGPVEAQYFGPGTRLTVL.

The J gene is TRBJ1-5, the V gene TRBV7-9; TRBD1 matches 9 bases. This CDR3 has 15 residues. Trimming took 5 bases from V and 6 from J; bases not matched to a gene: 8. The V gene's germline CDR1 is SEHNR and CDR2 FQNEAQ (reference sequence). CDR3 DNA: TGTGCCAGCAGCCGAGGGACAGGGCAGGGTCAGCCCCAGCATTTT. Translating gives CASSRGTGQGQPQHF.

V is TRBV28 and J is TRBJ2-1; 7 bases fit TRBD1. V trimming: 6 bases; J trimming: 9 bases; junction bases outside the gene matches: 5. Germline V CDR1 and CDR2: MDHEN, SYDVKM. There are 12 residues in the CDR3. The CDR3 loop is CASRTPGGEQFF. As DNA, the CDR3 is TGTGCCAGCAGGACCCCAGGGGGTGAGCAGTTCTTC.

The chain has TRBV6-1 and TRBJ2-7, with 13 bases fitting TRBD2. Germline CDR1 reads MNHNS; CDR2 reads SASEGT. The ends lost 10 bases at V and 7 bases at J; junction bases unmatched: 7. The length of the CDR3 is 13 residues. CDR3 region: CATRLAGGGEQYF. The CDR3 nucleotides are TGTGCCACGCGACTAGCGGGAGGTGGGGAGCAGTACTTC.

The CDR3 region has the DNA TGTGCCTGGAGTCCACGGACAGGCGATAATTCACCCCTCCACTTT. Encoded protein: CAWSPRTGDNSPLHF. This sequence joins TRBV30 and TRBJ1-6, with 7 bases that match TRBD1. Germline CDR1 GTSNPN, CDR2 SVGIG (reference sequence). The CDR3 is 15 amino acids. J was trimmed by 5 bases and V by 2 bases; bases with no gene match: 6.

This chain joins TRBV5-5 and TRBJ2-7, with 8 positions matching TRBD1. Germline V lookup: CDR1 SGHKS, CDR2 YYEKEE (reference sequence). J gave up 7 bases and V 0 bases, and 3 bases lay outside the gene matches. This CDR3 is 13 amino acids long. The CDR3 DNA sequence: TGTGCCAGCAGCTTGGACAGGGGGAGAGAGCAGTACTTC. This encodes CASSLDRGREQYF.

This chain uses TRBV6-5 with TRBJ1-1; D call uncertain. This CDR3 region has 15 residues. Per the germline V gene, CDR1 is MNHEY and CDR2 is SVGAGI. V gave up 0 bases and J gave up 3 bases, with 11 bases separating them. The CDR3 sequence: CASSYSAIGDTEAFF. DNA for the CDR3: TGTGCCAGCAGTTACTCGGCCATCGGGGACACTGAAGCTTTCTTT.

This clone has only one observation. The rearrangement links TRBV4-2 to TRBJ1-3; D unresolved. V was clipped by 0 bases and J by 0 bases, with 9 bases between them. This CDR3 region has 16 residues. CDR1 is LGHNA, CDR2 YNFKEQ, per germline. CDR3 amino acids: CASSQDNTVSGNTIYF. The CDR3 region has the DNA TGTGCCAGCAGCCAAGATAATACGGTCTCTGGAAACACCATATATTTT.

The chain joins TRBV27 to TRBJ1-4; TRBD1 agrees at 8 bases. The CDR3 extends over 16 amino acids. Germline lookup yields CDR1 MNHEY and CDR2 SMNVEV (reference sequence). The trim removed 4 bases at V and 7 bases at J, leaving 11 bases unmatched. The DNA for the CDR3 is TGTGCCAGCAGTTCAAACAGGGGGTTCCGTTTTGAAAAACTGTTTTTT. As protein: CASSSNRGFRFEKLFF.

The J gene is TRBJ2-5, the V gene TRBV28, with 8 bases fitting TRBD1. V shed 6 bases, J shed 5 bases, and the junction held 5 bases outside the gene matches. Looked up from germline, CDR1 is MDHEN and CDR2 is SYDVKM. This CDR3 spans 13 amino acids. The CDR3 region is CASRSRGLETQYF. As DNA, the CDR3 is TGTGCCAGCAGGAGCAGGGGGCTGGAGACCCAGTACTTC.

The chain is built from TRBV30 and TRBJ2-2, with 13 bases matching TRBD2. The germline gives CDR1 GTSNPN, CDR2 SVGIG (reference sequence). Losses at the gene ends were 2 bases for V and 4 bases for J; bases not matched to a gene: 7. CDR3 length: 17 residues. CDR3 sequence: CAWSIRTSGSGTGELFF. CDR3 coding DNA: TGTGCCTGGAGTATTAGGACTAGCGGGAGCGGCACCGGGGAGCTGTTTTTT.

This chain joins TRBV7-2 and TRBJ2-7, with 12 bases lining up with TRBD1. Losses at the gene ends were 5 bases for V and 2 bases for J; bases not matched to a gene: 4. The CDR3 spans 15 residues. The germline CDR1 and CDR2 sequences are SGHTA and FQGNSA. The CDR3 nucleotides are TGTGCCAGCAGCCCTGGGACAGGGGGCGCCTACGAGCAGTACTTC. This translates into CASSPGTGGAYEQYF.

This chain connects TRBV10-3 to TRBJ2-1; weak D call: TRBD2 (5 bases). From germline, CDR1 is ENHRY and CDR2 SYGVKD. V lost 5 bases and J 4 bases, leaving 9 bases between the germline ends. The CDR3 is 13 amino acids. The CDR3 loop is CAISPPGYNEQFF. The CDR3 coding sequence is TGTGCCATCAGTCCCCCGGGATACAATGAGCAGTTCTTC.

V is TRBV5-6 and J is TRBJ1-5, with a possible D match to TRBD1 (5 bases). The CDR3 is made up of 15 amino acids. CDR1 SGHDT and CDR2 YYEEEE come from the germline V gene. V shed 4 bases and J shed 4 bases, with 15 bases lying between them. Here the CDR3 reads CASSQGLGPNQPQHF. The CDR3 DNA reads TGTGCCAGCAGCCAAGGCTTGGGGCCGAATCAGCCCCAGCATTTT.

V and J are TRBV4-3 and TRBJ2-7, with D tentatively TRBD1 (6 bases). CDR3 length: 14 amino acids. With 3 bases removed from V and 4 bases from J, the gap between germline ends came to 13 bases. In germline, CDR1 is LGHNA, CDR2 YSLEER. CDR3 DNA sequence: TGCGCCAGCAGCCAGGCTACAGGGAGATACGAGCAGTACTTC. This encodes CASSQATGRYEQYF.

This chain joins TRBV6-5 and TRBJ1-2; 8 bases are shared with TRBD1. The V and J ends lost 6 bases and 3 bases, in that order; junction bases with no gene match: 6. This CDR3 is 14 amino acids long. The V gene's germline CDR1 is MNHEY and CDR2 SVGAGI. The CDR3 sequence is CASSKGQGDYGYTF. Written as DNA, the CDR3 is TGTGCCAGCAGCAAAGGACAGGGAGACTATGGCTACACCTTC.

This chain connects TRBV28 to TRBJ2-2, with 7 bases identical to TRBD2. Germline V gene data show CDR1 as MDHEN and CDR2 as SYDVKM. This CDR3 is 17 amino acids long. The J segment lost 7 bases and the V segment lost 4 bases, leaving 15 bases of the junction unmatched. CDR3 in amino acids: CASSYRQSGLVDGELFF. The CDR3 nucleotides read TGTGCCAGCAGTTATCGCCAGTCAGGACTAGTTGACGGGGAGCTGTTTTTT.